Given below is one T cell receptor (beta chain) in context. As yet, its antigen is unknown. The data were obtained in a study of cytomegalovirus exposure and HLA in healthy donors. Study-level findings and limits: That first-cohort TCR clusters tended to co-occur in the 95 to 150 validation repertoires was found in a later analysis. Researchers catalogued approximately 160 TCR beta chains as cytomegalovirus-associated. Cytomegalovirus status was reportedly diagnosed by the classifier with high sensitivity and specificity.

V lost 3 bases, J lost 8 bases, and 9 bases stayed unmatched. The CDR3 is 15 residues long. The germline CDR1 and CDR2 sequences are MDHEN and SYDVKM. Measured with immunoSEQ multiplex PCR; TCRdb has only the in-frame clones, and not every one. The sample lists 150,000 to 200,000 clones, about four fifths occurring once. What was sequenced was PBMCs. The clonotype originates from a man aged 25-45 years in good health and CMV-seropositive. V is TRBV28 and J is TRBJ1-2; 10 bases are a match to TRBD1. DNA of the CDR3: TGTGCCAGCAGTTTTGATCCCGACAGGGGGCTAGGCTACACCTTC. It codes for CASSFDPDRGLGYTF.